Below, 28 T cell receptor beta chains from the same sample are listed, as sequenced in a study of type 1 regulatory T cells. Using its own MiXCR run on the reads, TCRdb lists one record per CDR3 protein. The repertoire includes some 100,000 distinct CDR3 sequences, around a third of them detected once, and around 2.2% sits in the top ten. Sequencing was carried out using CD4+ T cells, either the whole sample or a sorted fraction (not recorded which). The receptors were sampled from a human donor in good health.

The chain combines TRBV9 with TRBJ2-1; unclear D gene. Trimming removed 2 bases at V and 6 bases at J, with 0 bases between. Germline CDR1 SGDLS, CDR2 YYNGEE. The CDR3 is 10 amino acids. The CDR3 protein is CASSVNEQFF. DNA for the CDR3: TGTGCCAGCAGCGTCAATGAGCAGTTCTTC.

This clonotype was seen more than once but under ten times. The CDR3 is CASSILLGGELFF. CDR3 nucleotide sequence: TGCGCCAGCAGCATCCTTCTGGGCGGGGAGCTGTTTTTT. The V gene is TRBV5-1, the J gene TRBJ2-2; D is uncertain. The germline V and J ends were trimmed by 4 bases and 7 bases, with 11 bases remaining between them. The CDR3 has 13 residues. CDR1 and CDR2 from the germline V gene are SGHRS and YFSETQ.

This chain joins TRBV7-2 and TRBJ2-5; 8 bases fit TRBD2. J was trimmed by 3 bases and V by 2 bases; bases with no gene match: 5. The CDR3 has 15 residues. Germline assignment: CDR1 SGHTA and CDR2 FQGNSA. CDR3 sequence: CASSLSTSDKETQYF. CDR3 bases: TGTGCCAGCAGCTTATCGACTAGCGATAAAGAGACCCAGTACTTC.

This CDR3 is CASRSGTGELFF. CDR3 nucleotides: TGTGCCAGCAGATCGGGCACCGGGGAGCTGTTTTTT. The V gene is TRBV3-1, the J gene TRBJ2-2, with D unclear. V was pared by 6 bases and J by 4 bases, with 6 bases between. This CDR3 is built from 12 residues. CDR1 is LGHDT and CDR2 is YNNKEL in the germline V gene (reference sequence).

CDR3 sequence reads: CASLGGGSYEQYF. CDR3 sequence (DNA): TGTGCCTCCCTAGGGGGGGGATCCTACGAGCAGTACTTC. The rearrangement uses TRBV6-1 and TRBJ2-7, with D possibly being TRBD2 (7 bases). The CDR3 extends over 13 amino acids. V was cut by 11 bases and J by 1 base, with 15 bases left in between. Germline-derived CDR1 and CDR2 are MNHNS and SASEGT.

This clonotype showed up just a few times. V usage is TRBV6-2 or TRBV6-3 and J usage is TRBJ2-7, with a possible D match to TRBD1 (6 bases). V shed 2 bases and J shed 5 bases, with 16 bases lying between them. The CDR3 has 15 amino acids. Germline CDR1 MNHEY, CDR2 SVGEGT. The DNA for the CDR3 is TGTGCCAGCAGTTACATCTCGGGCAGGGGAAACGAGCAGTACTTC. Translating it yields CASSYISGRGNEQYF.

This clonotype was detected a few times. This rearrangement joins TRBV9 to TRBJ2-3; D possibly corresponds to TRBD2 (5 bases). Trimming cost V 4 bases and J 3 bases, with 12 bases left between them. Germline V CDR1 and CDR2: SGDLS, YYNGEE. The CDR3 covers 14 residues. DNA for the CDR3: TGTGCCAGCAGCCCAGTGGGAGATACAGATACGCAGTATTTT. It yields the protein CASSPVGDTDTQYF.

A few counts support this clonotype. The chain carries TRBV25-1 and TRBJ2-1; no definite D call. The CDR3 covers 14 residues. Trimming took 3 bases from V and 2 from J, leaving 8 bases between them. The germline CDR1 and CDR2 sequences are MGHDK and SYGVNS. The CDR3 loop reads CASSEGQTYNEQFF. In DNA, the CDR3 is TGTGCCAGCAGTGAGGGTCAGACCTACAATGAGCAGTTCTTC.

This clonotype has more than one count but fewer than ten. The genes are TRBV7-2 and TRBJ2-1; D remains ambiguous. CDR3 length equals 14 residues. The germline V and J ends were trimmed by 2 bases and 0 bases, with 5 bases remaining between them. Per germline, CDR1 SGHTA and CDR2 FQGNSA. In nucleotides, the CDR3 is TGTGCCAGCAGCTTACTAATCTCCTACAATGAGCAGTTCTTC. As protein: CASSLLISYNEQFF. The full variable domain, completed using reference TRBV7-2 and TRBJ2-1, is GAGVSQSPSNKVTEKGKDVELRCDPISGHTALYWYRQSLGQGLEFLIYFQGNSAPDKSGLPSDRFSAERTGGSVSTLTIQRTQQEDSAVYLCASSLLISYNEQFFGPGTRLTVL.

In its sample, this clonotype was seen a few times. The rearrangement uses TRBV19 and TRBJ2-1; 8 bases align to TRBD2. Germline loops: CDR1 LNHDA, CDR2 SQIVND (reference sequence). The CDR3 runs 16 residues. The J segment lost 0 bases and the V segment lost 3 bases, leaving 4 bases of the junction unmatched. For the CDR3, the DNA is TGTGCCAGTAGTATTCGGGCGGGAGGCTCCTACAATGAGCAGTTCTTC. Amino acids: CASSIRAGGSYNEQFF.

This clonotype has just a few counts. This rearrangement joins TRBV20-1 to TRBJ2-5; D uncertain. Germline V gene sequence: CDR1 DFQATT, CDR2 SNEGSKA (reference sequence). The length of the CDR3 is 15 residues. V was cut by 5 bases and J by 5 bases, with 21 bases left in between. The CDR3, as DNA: TGCAGTGCTCTACCCCTATCGCCATCCTCGGAGACCCAGTACTTC. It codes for CSALPLSPSSETQYF.

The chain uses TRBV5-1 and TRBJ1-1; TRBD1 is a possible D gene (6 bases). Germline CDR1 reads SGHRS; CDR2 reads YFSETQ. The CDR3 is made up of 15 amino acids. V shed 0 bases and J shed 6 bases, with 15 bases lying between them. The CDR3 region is CASSLEDRGGSEAFF. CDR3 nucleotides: TGCGCCAGCAGCTTGGAGGACCGCGGGGGCTCTGAAGCTTTCTTT.

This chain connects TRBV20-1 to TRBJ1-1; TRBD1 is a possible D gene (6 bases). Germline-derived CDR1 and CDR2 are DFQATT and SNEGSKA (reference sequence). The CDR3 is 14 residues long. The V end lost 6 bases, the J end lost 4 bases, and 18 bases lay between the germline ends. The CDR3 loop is CSAEPRGRPTEAFF. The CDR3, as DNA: TGCAGTGCCGAGCCCCGGGGGCGGCCCACTGAAGCTTTCTTT.

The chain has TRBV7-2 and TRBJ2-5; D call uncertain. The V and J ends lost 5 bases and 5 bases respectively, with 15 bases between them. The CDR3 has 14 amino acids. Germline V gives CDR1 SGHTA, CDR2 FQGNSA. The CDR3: CASSLPGLGETQYF. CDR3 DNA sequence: TGTGCCAGCAGCCTCCCCGGGCTTGGGGAGACCCAGTACTTC. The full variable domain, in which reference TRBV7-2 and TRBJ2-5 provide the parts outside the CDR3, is GAGVSQSPSNKVTEKGKDVELRCDPISGHTALYWYRQSLGQGLEFLIYFQGNSAPDKSGLPSDRFSAERTGGSVSTLTIQRTQQEDSAVYLCASSLPGLGETQYFGPGTRLLVL.

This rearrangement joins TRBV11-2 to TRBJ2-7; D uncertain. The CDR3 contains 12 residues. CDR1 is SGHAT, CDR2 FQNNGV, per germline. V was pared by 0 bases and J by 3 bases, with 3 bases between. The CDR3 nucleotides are TGTGCCAGCAGCTTAGAAGACTACGAGCAGTACTTC. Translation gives CASSLEDYEQYF. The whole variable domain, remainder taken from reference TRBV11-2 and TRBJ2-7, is EAGVAQSPRYKIIEKRQSVAFWCNPISGHATLYWYQQILGQGPKLLIQFQNNGVVDDSQLPKDRFSAERLKGVDSTLKIQPAKLEDSAVYLCASSLEDYEQYFGPGTRLTVT.

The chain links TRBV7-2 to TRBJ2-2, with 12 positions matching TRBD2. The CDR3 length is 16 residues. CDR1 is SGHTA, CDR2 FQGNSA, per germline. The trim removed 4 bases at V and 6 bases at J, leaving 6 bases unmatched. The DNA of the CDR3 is TGTGCCAGCAGCTATCTAGCGGGAGGGGGCGCCGGGGAGCTGTTTTTT. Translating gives CASSYLAGGGAGELFF.

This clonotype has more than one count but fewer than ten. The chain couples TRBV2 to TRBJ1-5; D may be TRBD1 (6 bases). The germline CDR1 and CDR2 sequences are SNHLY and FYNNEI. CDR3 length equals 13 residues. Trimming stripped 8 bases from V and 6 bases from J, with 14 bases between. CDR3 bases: TGTGCCAGCGGGGGGGCCCAACTTCAGCCCCAGCATTTT. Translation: CASGGAQLQPQHF.

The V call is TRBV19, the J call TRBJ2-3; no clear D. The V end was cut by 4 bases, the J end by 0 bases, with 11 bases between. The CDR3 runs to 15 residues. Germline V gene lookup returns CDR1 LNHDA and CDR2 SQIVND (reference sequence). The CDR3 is CASSTQAGSTDTQYF. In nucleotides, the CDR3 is TGTGCCAGTAGTACTCAGGCAGGTAGCACAGATACGCAGTATTTT.

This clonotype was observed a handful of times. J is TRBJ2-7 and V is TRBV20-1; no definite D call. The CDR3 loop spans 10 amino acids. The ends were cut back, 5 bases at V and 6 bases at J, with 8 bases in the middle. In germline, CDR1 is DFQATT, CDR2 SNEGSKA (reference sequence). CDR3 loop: CSAASSEQYF. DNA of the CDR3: TGCAGTGCTGCCTCTAGCGAGCAGTACTTC.

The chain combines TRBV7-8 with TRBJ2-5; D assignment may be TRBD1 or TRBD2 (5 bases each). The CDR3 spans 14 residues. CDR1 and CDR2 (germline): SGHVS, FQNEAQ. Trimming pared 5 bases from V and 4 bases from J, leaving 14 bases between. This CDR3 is CASSPELGRETQYF. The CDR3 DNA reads TGTGCCAGCAGCCCGGAATTGGGACGAGAGACCCAGTACTTC.

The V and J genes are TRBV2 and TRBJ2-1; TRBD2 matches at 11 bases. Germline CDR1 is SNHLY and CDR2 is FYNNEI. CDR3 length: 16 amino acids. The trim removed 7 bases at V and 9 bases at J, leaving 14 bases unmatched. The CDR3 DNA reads TGTGCCAGCAACCCCCCAACTAGCGGGAGAGGCACTGAGCAGTTCTTC. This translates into CASNPPTSGRGTEQFF.

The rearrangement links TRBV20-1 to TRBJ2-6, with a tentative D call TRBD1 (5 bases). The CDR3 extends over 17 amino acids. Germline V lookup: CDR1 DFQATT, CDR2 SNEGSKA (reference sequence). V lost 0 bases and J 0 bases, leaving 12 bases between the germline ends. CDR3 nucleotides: TGCAGTGCTAGAGATGAGACAGCAACCTCTGGGGCCAACGTCCTGACTTTC. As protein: CSARDETATSGANVLTF.

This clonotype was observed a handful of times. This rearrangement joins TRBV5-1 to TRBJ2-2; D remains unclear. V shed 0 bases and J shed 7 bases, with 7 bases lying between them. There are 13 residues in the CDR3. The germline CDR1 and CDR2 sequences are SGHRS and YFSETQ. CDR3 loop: CASSLAQVGELFF. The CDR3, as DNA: TGCGCCAGCAGCTTGGCCCAGGTCGGGGAGCTGTTTTTT.

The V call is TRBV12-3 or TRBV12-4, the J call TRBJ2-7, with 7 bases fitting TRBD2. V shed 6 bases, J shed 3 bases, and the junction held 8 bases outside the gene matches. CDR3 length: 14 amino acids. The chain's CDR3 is CASSWGGVVYEQYF. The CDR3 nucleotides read TGTGCCAGCAGCTGGGGGGGTGTCGTCTACGAGCAGTACTTC.

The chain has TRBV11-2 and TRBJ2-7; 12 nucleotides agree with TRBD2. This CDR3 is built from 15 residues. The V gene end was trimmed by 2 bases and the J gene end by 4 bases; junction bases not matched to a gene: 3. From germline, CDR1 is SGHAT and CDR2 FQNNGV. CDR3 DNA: TGTGCCAGCAGCTTACTAGCGGGAGGGGTATACGAGCAGTACTTC. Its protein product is CASSLLAGGVYEQYF.

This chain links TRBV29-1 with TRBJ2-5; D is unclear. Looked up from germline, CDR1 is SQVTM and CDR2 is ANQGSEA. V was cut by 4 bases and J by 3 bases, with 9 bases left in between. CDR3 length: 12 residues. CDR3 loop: CSVGGGEETQYF. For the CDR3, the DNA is TGCAGCGTTGGCGGCGGCGAAGAGACCCAGTACTTC.

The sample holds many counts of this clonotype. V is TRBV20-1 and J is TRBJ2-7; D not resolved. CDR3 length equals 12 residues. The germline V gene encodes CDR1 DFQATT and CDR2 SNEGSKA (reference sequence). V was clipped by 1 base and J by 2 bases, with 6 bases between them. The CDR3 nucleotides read TGCAGTGCTAGAGTGGCCGCCTACGAGCAGTACTTC. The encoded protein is CSARVAAYEQYF.

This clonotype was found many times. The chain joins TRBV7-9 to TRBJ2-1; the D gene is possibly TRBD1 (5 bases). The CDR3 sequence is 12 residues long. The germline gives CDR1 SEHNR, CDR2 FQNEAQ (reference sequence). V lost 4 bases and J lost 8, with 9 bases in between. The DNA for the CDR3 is TGTGCCAGCAGCTCCGAAGGGGATGAGCAGTTCTTC. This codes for CASSSEGDEQFF.